The T cell receptor (beta chain) described here comes from a study of blood T cell repertoires in COVID-19. Assay: immunoSEQ multiplex PCR; the TCRdb copy retains only in-frame clones and omits some. The table records some 270,000 clones, roughly 88% of them present only once. Trimming took 3 bases from V and 3 from J, leaving 6 bases between them. CDR3 length equals 12 residues. Germline V lookup: CDR1 GTSNPN, CDR2 SVGIG (reference sequence). This sequence originates from an elderly woman with COVID-19, enrolled during active disease. V is TRBV30 and J is TRBJ1-3; no definite D call. What was sequenced was peripheral blood. The CDR3 coding sequence is TGTGCCTGGAGGGCCGATGGAAACACCATATATTTT. Amino acids: CAWRADGNTIYF.